Presented here are 13 T cell receptor beta chains from one specimen sequenced in a study of PD-1 blockade in classical Hodgkin lymphoma. The time point was: cycle 4 day 1 (C4D1), after 5 to 7 weeks of nivolumab. Every patient experienced relapse after autologous stem cell transplantation, and brentuximab vedotin exposure varied. Magnetic depletion of non-target cells from thawed PBMCs yielded purified CD8+ T cells. Profiled with immunoSEQ multiplex PCR; TCRdb holds only in-frame clones, not every one. The data contain some 14,000 clones, about nine tenths of them seen just once; the ten biggest clones take up around 18%. Source: CD8+ T cells from blood, taken before the fourth cycle of nivolumab. Receptors originate from a human donor with classical Hodgkin lymphoma.

The V and J genes are TRBV5-6 and TRBJ2-7, with 9 positions matching TRBD1. Trimming took 0 bases from V and 5 from J; bases not matched to a gene: 9. In germline, CDR1 is SGHDT, CDR2 YYEEEE. This CDR3 comprises 16 residues. DNA for the CDR3: TGTGCCAGCAGCTTGGGAACCGGGACAGGGATTCACGAGCAGTACTTC. Amino acids: CASSLGTGTGIHEQYF.

The chain employs TRBV11-3 and TRBJ2-3, with D uncertain. CDR1 and CDR2 from the germline V gene are SGHNT and YENEEA. The CDR3 runs 15 residues. V was cut by 0 bases and J by 0 bases, with 7 bases left in between. Written as DNA, the CDR3 is TGTGCCAGCAGCTTAGAGGGCGGAAGCACAGATACGCAGTATTTT. Encoded protein: CASSLEGGSTDTQYF. The entire variable domain, with the rest obtained from reference TRBV11-3 and TRBJ2-3, is as follows: EAGVVQSPRYKIIEKKQPVAFWCNPISGHNTLYWYLQNLGQGPELLIRYENEEAVDDSQLPKDRFSAERLKGVDSTLKIQPAELGDSAVYLCASSLEGGSTDTQYFGPGTRLTVL.

This sequence joins TRBV19 and TRBJ1-1, with no clear D. Trimming took off 6 bases at V and 4 bases at J, with 15 bases between the two ends. CDR3 length equals 14 residues. Germline V gene sequence: CDR1 LNHDA, CDR2 SQIVND (reference sequence). The CDR3 region has the DNA TGTGCCAGTAGCATACGTACGGGTGGCACTGAAGCTTTCTTT. It is translated as CASSIRTGGTEAFF.

The chain couples TRBV7-9 to TRBJ2-5; D is possibly TRBD2 (6 bases). The CDR3 is 12 amino acids. CDR1 and CDR2 from the germline V gene are SEHNR and FQNEAQ (reference sequence). V dropped 8 bases and J dropped 7 bases, with 14 bases sitting between them. CDR3 region: CASVSGVGTQYF. For the CDR3, the DNA is TGTGCCAGCGTCTCGGGGGTCGGGACCCAGTACTTC.

A few counts support this clone. This chain connects TRBV19 to TRBJ1-6; perhaps TRBD1 as D (6 bases). Germline assignment: CDR1 LNHDA and CDR2 SQIVND (reference sequence). V lost 3 bases, J lost 11 bases, and 17 bases lay in between. The length of the CDR3 is 15 residues. DNA for the CDR3: TGTGCCAGTAGTATTACCCTCAGGGGAGCGGCACCCCTCCACTTT. The encoded protein is CASSITLRGAAPLHF.

This chain joins TRBV4-1 and TRBJ1-5, with D unresolved. The CDR3 runs to 13 residues. The V gene lost 3 bases and the J gene lost 6 bases, with 9 bases spanning the gap. Per germline, CDR1 MGHRA and CDR2 YSYEKL. This CDR3 is CASSHAIGQPQHF. The CDR3 nucleotides are TGCGCCAGCAGCCACGCAATAGGTCAGCCCCAGCATTTT.

This sequence joins TRBV19 and TRBJ2-1; 8 nucleotides agree with TRBD1. The germline gives CDR1 LNHDA, CDR2 SQIVND (reference sequence). V shed 4 bases and J 2 bases; nucleotides not matched to a gene: 4. The CDR3 is made up of 15 amino acids. CDR3 DNA sequence: TGTGCCAGTAGTAACGGACAGGGCCCCTACAATGAGCAGTTCTTC. It is translated as CASSNGQGPYNEQFF.

CDR3 loop: CASSSLDSYEQYF. CDR3 sequence (DNA): TGTGCCAGCAGTTCCTTAGACAGCTACGAGCAGTACTTC. The chain uses TRBV27 and TRBJ2-7, with D possibly being TRBD1 (5 bases). This CDR3 has 13 amino acids. Trimming took 4 bases from V and 3 from J, leaving 10 bases between them. Germline loops: CDR1 MNHEY, CDR2 SMNVEV (reference sequence).

This chain joins TRBV5-6 and TRBJ1-1; no clear D gene. Per germline, CDR1 SGHDT and CDR2 YYEEEE. Trimming cost V 3 bases and J 5 bases, with 8 bases left between them. The CDR3 has 12 amino acids. CDR3 DNA sequence: TGTGCCAGCAGCTCGGGGTTTACTGAAGCTTTCTTT. Protein product: CASSSGFTEAFF.

The chain carries TRBV18 and TRBJ2-3; TRBD1 might be the D (5 bases). V lost 2 bases and J lost 1, with 13 bases in between. Germline CDR1 KGHSH, CDR2 LQKENI. CDR3 size: 16 residues. The chain's CDR3 is CASSPTDSEGTDTQYF. CDR3 DNA sequence: TGTGCCAGCTCACCAACCGACAGCGAGGGCACAGATACGCAGTATTTT.

This clone is a singleton in its sample. The V and J genes are TRBV29-1 and TRBJ1-2; D gene unclear. The CDR3 has 13 amino acids. The V end lost 4 bases, the J end lost 8 bases, and 17 bases lay between the germline ends. CDR1 and CDR2 from the germline V gene are SQVTM and ANQGSEA. CDR3 sequence reads: CSVVPQGMGGYTF. The CDR3 coding sequence is TGCAGCGTTGTGCCCCAAGGTATGGGGGGCTACACCTTC.

The chain combines TRBV11-1 with TRBJ1-3; D gene unclear. The CDR3 consists of 12 residues. Germline V gene data show CDR1 as SGHAT and CDR2 as FQDESV (reference sequence). V was clipped by 8 bases and J by 4 bases, with 9 bases between them. CDR3 DNA sequence: TGTGCCAGCTCACTGGGCGGAAACACCATATATTTT. Residues: CASSLGGNTIYF.

This clone was counted a single time. The chain joins TRBV7-9 to TRBJ2-2; possible D gene TRBD1, 6 bases. V was cut by 1 base and J by 4 bases, with 13 bases left in between. Per the germline V gene, CDR1 is SEHNR and CDR2 is FQNEAQ (reference sequence). The length of the CDR3 is 16 residues. This CDR3 reads CASSLEPRGSTGELFF. CDR3 coding DNA: TGTGCCAGCAGCTTAGAACCGAGGGGGAGCACCGGGGAGCTGTTTTTT.